These 30 T cell receptor beta chains came from one sample sequenced in a study of T cell clonality in common variable immunodeficiency. TCRdb's table, derived via immunoSEQ multiplex PCR, lists solely in-frame clones and lacks some. The specimen has 50,000 to 65,000 clones, none found just once. Sample: peripheral blood mononuclear cells. Receptor source: a person between 18 and 69 years old in good health.

The sample holds many counts of this clone. From the germline J gene comes the end of the CDR3, since the read stops 3 residues before it. The chain is built from TRBV7-9 and TRBJ2-7; possibly TRBD1 for D (5 bases). Germline loops: CDR1 SEHNR, CDR2 FQNEAQ (reference sequence). The length of the CDR3 is 14 residues. With 0 bases removed from V and 5 bases from J, the gap between germline ends came to 11 bases. CDR3 DNA, as far as it was read: TGTGCCAGCAGCTTAGCGGAAGGGGTTAACGAG. This gives the protein CASSLAEGVNE. The whole CDR3 region reads CASSLAEGVNEQYF.

This clone was observed many times. The DNA ends 3 residues before the CDR3 does, and the rest of the CDR3 is filled in from the germline J gene. The J gene is TRBJ2-6, the V gene TRBV18, with a possible D match to TRBD2 (5 bases). The V and J ends lost 6 bases and 0 bases respectively, with 18 bases between them. The germline CDR1 and CDR2 sequences are KGHSH and LQKENI. This CDR3 contains 18 residues. CDR3 sequence: CASSPLRVGSSGANVLTF. The covered CDR3 bases are TGTGCCAGCTCCCCGCTGCGGGTAGGCAGCTCTGGGGCCAACGTC. The full variable domain, completed using reference TRBV18 and TRBJ2-6, is NAGVMQNPRHLVRRRGQEARLRCSPMKGHSHVYWYRQLPEEGLKFMVYLQKENIIDESGMPKERFSAEFPKEGPSILRIQQVVRGDSAAYFCASSPLRVGSSGANVLTFGAGSRLTVL.

This clone was recorded at least ten times. The read gets to within 3 residues of the CDR3 end, and the germline J gene fills in the rest. The V and J genes are TRBV6-1 and TRBJ2-7, with a weak D call TRBD2 (5 bases). This CDR3 comprises 12 residues. Trimming left V 4 bases short and J 6 bases short, with 10 bases between. Germline loops: CDR1 MNHNS, CDR2 SASEGT. CDR3 DNA (partial): TGTGCCAGCAGTGGCCTAGCACCCGAG. Its protein is CASSGLAPE. The CDR3 in its entirety is CASSGLAPEQYF.

This clone has a count of ten or more. With the read ending 3 residues before the CDR3 end, the germline J gene is used to fill in that end. The chain recombines TRBV7-9 with TRBJ2-5; weak D call: TRBD1 (5 bases). This CDR3 is built from 13 residues. Germline CDR1 is SEHNR and CDR2 is FQNEAQ (reference sequence). V was pared by 5 bases and J by 3 bases, with 10 bases between. The part of the CDR3 DNA that was read is TGTGCCAGCAGCACACGACAGAAAGAGACC. Its translation is CASSTRQKET. The CDR3, in full, reads CASSTRQKETQYF.

Points on this clone: A read error may explain this, as a much larger clone is one base away. The sequence runs out 3 residues before the end of the CDR3; the remainder is reconstructed from the germline J gene. The V call is TRBV19, the J call TRBJ2-7; 8 bases line up with TRBD1. The V gene's germline CDR1 is LNHDA and CDR2 SQIVND (reference sequence). The CDR3 covers 15 residues. This CDR3 is CGSSIEGQALYEQYF. The covered CDR3 bases are TGTGGCAGTAGTATAGAGGGACAGGCCCTCTACGAG.

This clone was detected many times. The missing CDR3 end, 3 residues past where the read stops, is filled in from the germline J gene. V usage is TRBV18 and J usage is TRBJ2-1; possibly TRBD1 for D (7 bases). Germline assignment: CDR1 KGHSH and CDR2 LQKENI. V was clipped by 4 bases and J by 4 bases, with 14 bases between them. CDR3 length equals 15 residues. The CDR3 spells CASSRSGGFYNEQFF. The DNA read from the CDR3 is TGTGCCAGCTCACGTTCAGGGGGGTTTTACAATGAG.

This clone has ten or more counts. CDR3 amino acids: CASSLGQGGSLEQYF. The CDR3 DNA, read in part, is TGCGCCAGCAGCTTGGGGCAGGGTGGGTCTCTCGAG. This chain connects TRBV5-1 to TRBJ2-7; D perhaps matches TRBD1 (5 bases). The CDR3 end lies 3 residues beyond the end of the read and is filled in from the germline J gene. The CDR3 spans 15 residues. The germline V gene has CDR1 SGHRS and CDR2 YFSETQ. Trimming cost V 0 bases and J 6 bases, with 16 bases left between them.

This clone was counted ten times or more. The CDR3 end is not reached by the read, which stops 3 residues before it; the germline J gene fills it in. The rearrangement joins TRBV7-7 to TRBJ1-1; D is possibly TRBD1 (5 bases). The CDR3 is 13 residues long. CDR1 SSHAT and CDR2 FNYEAQ come from the germline V gene (reference sequence). Trimming pared 5 bases from V and 2 bases from J, leaving 9 bases between. The CDR3 sequence: CASSRDSNTEAFF. CDR3 DNA, as far as it was read: TGTGCCAGCAGCCGCGACAGCAACACTGAA.

This clone has at least ten counts. The read gets to within 3 residues of the CDR3 end, and the germline J gene fills in the rest. V usage is TRBV2 and J usage is TRBJ2-3, with 11 bases aligning to TRBD2. Germline CDR1 SNHLY, CDR2 FYNNEI. After removal of 4 bases from V and 2 bases from J, the junction contained 5 bases not matched to a gene. This CDR3 spans 16 amino acids. The CDR3 bases that were read are TGTGCCAGCAGTGTAGCTAGCGGGGGGTTCACAGATACG. This codes for CASSVASGGFTDT. The entire CDR3 protein reads CASSVASGGFTDTQYF.

In its sample, this clone was seen many times. Read sequence stops 3 residues before the CDR3 end, and the germline J gene provides the missing end. V usage is TRBV29-1 and J usage is TRBJ1-1; no clear D gene. From germline, CDR1 is SQVTM and CDR2 ANQGSEA. The CDR3 length is 14 residues. V gave up 6 bases and J gave up 0 bases, with 14 bases separating them. The covered CDR3 bases are TGCAGCGTCCTCTTTGGGCCTGTGAACACTGAA. Amino acids: CSVLFGPVNTE. The entire CDR3 is CSVLFGPVNTEAFF.

This clone was detected many times. The sequence runs out 3 residues before the end of the CDR3; the remainder is reconstructed from the germline J gene. The chain recombines TRBV10-3 with TRBJ2-3; 11 bases agree with TRBD2. V was clipped by 4 bases and J by 2 bases; unmatched bases: 8. The CDR3 has 17 residues. Germline values: CDR1 ENHRY, CDR2 SYGVKD. This CDR3 reads CAISGVTSGGFTDTQYF. The sequenced part of the CDR3 DNA is TGTGCCATCAGTGGAGTTACTAGCGGGGGTTTCACAGATACG.

In this sample, this clone turned up many times. Read coverage stops 3 residues before the CDR3 terminus; the germline J gene supplies the remainder. This rearrangement joins TRBV5-5 to TRBJ2-2; 10 positions agree with TRBD2. CDR1 is SGHKS, CDR2 YYEKEE, per germline (reference sequence). The CDR3 spans 15 residues. Trimming at V came to 2 bases and at J to 5 bases, leaving 3 bases not matched to a gene. The part of the CDR3 DNA that was read is TGTGCCAGCAGCTTCCTAGCGGGAGCGACCGGGGAG. Amino acids: CASSFLAGATGE. The CDR3 reads in full as CASSFLAGATGELFF. Complete variable domain (other parts from reference TRBV5-5 and TRBJ2-2): DAGVTQSPTHLIKTRGQQVTLRCSPISGHKSVSWYQQVLGQGPQFIFQYYEKEERGRGNFPDRFSARQFPNYSSELNVNALLLGDSALYLCASSFLAGATGELFFGEGSRLTVL.

This clone appeared a few times. The read terminates 3 residues before the CDR3 end, so the remaining end is supplied by the germline J gene. The chain uses TRBV6-2 or TRBV6-3 and TRBJ1-2, with a possible D match to TRBD1 (6 bases). The CDR3 sequence is 12 residues long. The germline gives CDR1 MNHEY, CDR2 SVGEGT. The CDR3 spells CASSYGDNDYTF. The CDR3 DNA, read in part, is TGTGCCAGCAGTTACGGGGACAATGAC.

In this sample, this clone turned up many times. The CDR3 is cut off 3 residues early in the read; its end comes from the germline J gene. The V and J genes are TRBV20-1 and TRBJ1-6, with D hard to call. The CDR3 consists of 16 residues. V lost 2 bases and J lost 0, with 11 bases in between. CDR1 is DFQATT, CDR2 SNEGSKA, per germline (reference sequence). The CDR3 spells CSARPDKSSYNSPLHF. The sequenced part of the CDR3 DNA is TGCAGTGCTAGACCCGACAAGAGCTCCTATAATTCACCC.

This clone was picked up many times. The read terminates 3 residues before the CDR3 end, so the remaining end is supplied by the germline J gene. J is TRBJ2-3 and V is TRBV7-6; no firm D call. Germline V CDR1 and CDR2: SGHVS, FNYEAQ. V was shortened by 5 bases and J by 1 base, with 10 bases between the two germline ends. The CDR3 is 14 amino acids. The covered CDR3 bases are TGTGCCAGCAGCATTCTAGGTGGCACAGATACG. It codes for CASSILGGTDT. The full-length CDR3 reads as CASSILGGTDTQYF.

Of note for this clone: The CDR3 end lies 3 residues beyond the end of the read and is filled in from the germline J gene. The rearrangement uses TRBV19 and TRBJ2-1; 12 bases are shared with TRBD2. The CDR3 totals 16 residues. V dropped 2 bases and J dropped 8; count of bases not matched to a gene: 7. The germline V gene encodes CDR1 LNHDA and CDR2 SQIVND (reference sequence). The CDR3 is CASSIRTSGRLDEQFF. Partial CDR3 DNA: TGTGCCAGTAGTATAAGAACTAGCGGGAGGTTGGATGAG.

Ten or more counts support this clone. The CDR3 end falls 3 residues outside the read, so it is completed with the germline J gene. The chain has TRBV20-1 and TRBJ2-1; D is possibly TRBD2 (5 bases). This CDR3 has 16 residues. V was pared by 0 bases and J by 5 bases, with 17 bases between. Germline CDR1 and CDR2: DFQATT and SNEGSKA (reference sequence). The CDR3 DNA, read in part, is TGCAGTGCTAGAGATAAGGCGGGCCCCGCCCACAATGAG. Translating gives CSARDKAGPAHNE. The CDR3 in full is CSARDKAGPAHNEQFF.

This clone turned up a few times. The read terminates 3 residues ahead of where the CDR3 ends, so the germline J gene completes it. The chain uses TRBV19 and TRBJ1-1, with 8 bases that match TRBD1. The CDR3 contains 15 residues. Per the germline V gene, CDR1 is LNHDA and CDR2 is SQIVND (reference sequence). The J segment lost 0 bases and the V segment lost 5 bases, leaving 5 bases of the junction unmatched. Partial CDR3 DNA: TGTGCCAGTAGTCCGAGGACAGGGATGAACACTGAA. It encodes CASSPRTGMNTE. The entire CDR3 reads CASSPRTGMNTEAFF.

This clone was recorded at least ten times. The read ends 3 residues before the CDR3 terminus; that terminus is restored from the germline J gene. V is TRBV2 and J is TRBJ2-2, with 8 bases lining up with TRBD1. Germline V gene sequence: CDR1 SNHLY, CDR2 FYNNEI. This CDR3 comprises 16 residues. This chain's CDR3 is CASRTGDRAGANVLFF. CDR3 bases read: TGTGCCAGCAGGACAGGGGATAGGGCTGGGGCCAACGTG.

This clone was detected ten times or more. From the germline J gene comes the end of the CDR3, since the read stops 3 residues before it. The chain recombines TRBV4-1 with TRBJ2-3; D possibly corresponds to TRBD2 (6 bases). V lost 2 bases to trimming and J lost 1 base, with 13 bases between them. Germline V gene data show CDR1 as MGHRA and CDR2 as YSYEKL. This CDR3 contains 16 residues. CDR3 region: CASSQTARGGTDTQYF. Incomplete CDR3 DNA: TGCGCCAGCAGCCAAACGGCGCGGGGCGGCACAGATACG.

This clone has ten or more counts. Coverage ceases 3 residues before the CDR3 finishes, and the germline J gene fills in the end. The chain couples TRBV20-1 to TRBJ2-2; 7 bases match TRBD2. Per the germline V gene, CDR1 is DFQATT and CDR2 is SNEGSKA (reference sequence). This CDR3 contains 13 residues. V shed 6 bases, J shed 1 base, and the junction held 2 bases outside the gene matches. The CDR3 DNA, read in part, is TGCAGTGCCCCTAGCGGGAACACCGGGGAG. Translated: CSAPSGNTGE. The full CDR3 protein is CSAPSGNTGELFF.

Many counts were recorded for this clone. The observed sequence ends 3 residues before the CDR3 terminus, with the missing tail filled in from the germline J gene. V and J are TRBV7-8 and TRBJ1-2; 9 positions agree with TRBD1. The CDR3 contains 16 residues. CDR1 and CDR2 from the germline V gene are SGHVS and FQNEAQ. The V gene end was trimmed by 5 bases and the J gene end by 5 bases; junction bases not matched to a gene: 12. The CDR3 reads CASSGSGTGREYGYTF. The sequenced part of the CDR3 DNA is TGTGCCAGCAGCGGCTCCGGGACAGGGAGGGAGTATGGC. Combining the CDR3 with reference TRBV7-8 and TRBJ1-2 gives the whole variable domain GAGVSQSPRYKVAKRGQDVALRCDPISGHVSLFWYQQALGQGPEFLTYFQNEAQLDKSGLPSDRFFAERPEGSVSTLKIQRTQQEDSAVYLCASSGSGTGREYGYTFGSGTRLTVV.

This clone was seen only a few times. The observed sequence ends 3 residues before the CDR3 terminus, with the missing tail filled in from the germline J gene. The chain links TRBV18 to TRBJ1-2; D is undetermined. V gave up 5 bases and J gave up 1 base, with 14 bases separating them. Germline V CDR1 and CDR2: KGHSH, LQKENI. CDR3 length equals 15 residues. CDR3 bases read: TGTGCCAGCTCAACCGAGGGCACGGATAACTATGGC. Its protein is CASSTEGTDNYG. The whole CDR3 sequence is CASSTEGTDNYGYTF.

This clone turned up a few times. The read gets to within 3 residues of the CDR3 end, and the germline J gene fills in the rest. The V gene is TRBV2, the J gene TRBJ2-4; perhaps TRBD1 as D (6 bases). The CDR3 runs 15 residues. Per the germline V gene, CDR1 is SNHLY and CDR2 is FYNNEI. CDR3 amino acids: CASSETGNSNQPQYF. The sequenced CDR3 bases are TGTGCCAGCAGTGAGACAGGTAATAGCAATCAGCCT.

This clone was recorded at least ten times. The DNA ends 3 residues before the CDR3 does, and the rest of the CDR3 is filled in from the germline J gene. The V and J genes are TRBV11-2 and TRBJ2-5; possibly TRBD2 for D (7 bases). In germline, CDR1 is SGHAT, CDR2 FQNNGV. This CDR3 comprises 15 residues. Trimming removed 1 base from V and 5 bases from J, with 14 bases in between. The CDR3 bases that were read are TGTGCCAGCAGCTTAGTAGGGGGGGCAGAGGAGACC. This codes for CASSLVGGAEET. The full CDR3 is CASSLVGGAEETQYF.

This clone was recorded at least ten times. Read coverage stops 3 residues before the CDR3 terminus; the germline J gene supplies the remainder. The chain uses TRBV20-1 and TRBJ2-4; no clear D. CDR1 is DFQATT and CDR2 is SNEGSKA in the germline V gene (reference sequence). The CDR3 has 13 residues. The CDR3 loop is CSAREPAMETQYF. The CDR3 bases that were read are TGCAGTGCTAGAGAACCAGCGATGGAGACT.

Comments on this clone: The CDR3 end lies 3 residues beyond the end of the read and is filled in from the germline J gene. The rearrangement joins TRBV6-1 to TRBJ1-2; D may be TRBD1 (5 bases). Germline CDR1 MNHNS, CDR2 SASEGT. This CDR3 contains 16 residues. The covered CDR3 bases are TGTGCCAGCAGTGAGTTAGCGGGGGGGAGCTCAGATACC. Translation gives CASSELAGGSSDT. The entire CDR3 reads CASSELAGGSSDTYTF.

This clone was found many times. The sequence runs out 3 residues before the end of the CDR3; the remainder is reconstructed from the germline J gene. This chain connects TRBV2 to TRBJ1-1; a possible D gene is TRBD1 (6 bases). Germline CDR1 reads SNHLY; CDR2 reads FYNNEI. This CDR3 has 15 residues. Trimming pared 10 bases from V and 1 base from J, leaving 19 bases between. The CDR3 protein is CATLRQGSGNTEAFF. The CDR3 DNA, read in part, is TGTGCCACCCTCCGCCAGGGGAGTGGGAACACTGAA.

This clone was counted at least ten times. The read halts 3 residues ahead of the CDR3 end, with the missing end drawn from the germline J gene. This sequence joins TRBV20-1 and TRBJ2-1, with 8 bases fitting TRBD2. V dropped 0 bases and J dropped 7; count of bases not matched to a gene: 11. The CDR3 length is 16 residues. Germline assignment: CDR1 DFQATT and CDR2 SNEGSKA (reference sequence). This CDR3 reads CSARDSWTSRLNEQFF. CDR3 DNA (partial): TGCAGTGCTAGAGATTCTTGGACTAGCCGACTTAATGAG.

This clone was counted many times. The CDR3 extends 3 residues past the end of the read, so its final part is completed from the germline J gene. The rearrangement uses TRBV7-9 and TRBJ1-2, with D unclear. Germline loops: CDR1 SEHNR, CDR2 FQNEAQ (reference sequence). The V end lost 2 bases, the J end lost 7 bases, and 8 bases lay between the germline ends. The CDR3 runs to 12 residues. The CDR3 loop is CASSLPQGGYTF. The CDR3 bases that were read are TGTGCCAGCAGCTTACCCCAAGGTGGC.